This paragraph reports one TCR beta chain. Its antigen target is currently unknown. No clone much larger than this one lies a single base away; base qualities are absent. The CDR3 regions of human TCRbeta chains were analyzed by immunosequencing. The study's processing was this. TCRs in the repertoires were matched against a reference library of SARS-CoV-2-specific TCRs that had been generated with the MIRA antigen-specificity platform. Breadth was defined as the fraction of unique TCRs that were SARS-CoV-2-associated, and depth was defined as the fraction of total T cells that were SARS-CoV-2-associated. Using the MIRA data, every spike-specific TCR was mapped to the spike region that the TCR reacted to and assigned to either a CD4 or a CD8 class. Log10-transformed breadth and depth values were compared by one-way ANOVA with Sidak's multiple comparisons tests. In TCRdb, the immuneACCESS table is reduced to in-frame sequences with V and J assigned. These tables do not hold every clone; where another copy was compared, an unresolved V gene accounts for under half, and the others remain unexplained. V and J calls and clone size are given by that table; D and trimming were obtained from the DNA. For this sample there are more than 50,000 clones; roughly 89% appear just once. The ten largest clones represent around 5.2% of the sample.

Germline trimming: 5 bases from V, 8 bases from J; junction bases outside gene matches: 7. The germline V gene provides CDR1 SGHTA and CDR2 FQGTGA. Spanning cysteine to phenylalanine, the CDR3 consists of 13 amino acids. Here the CDR3 DNA is all that survives: 39 bases in frame from base 1. This record comes from a study of T cell responses to AZD1222 COVID-19 vaccine (dated by TCRdb to about 2021). In the study overall: Because spike-specific TCR depth and breadth did not differ between the two schedules, AZD1222 recipients who got a second dose at roughly 4 weeks were pooled with those who got a second dose at roughly 12 weeks. A total of about 230 trial participants underwent TCR sequencing, of whom approximately 210 received two doses of AZD1222 and about 25 received two doses of the MenACWY control vaccine. Enrollment into the trials was organized by age into subgroups of 18-55, 56-69 and 70-plus years, and those subgroups contained 148, 28 and 57 TCR-sequenced participants, respectively. Broad study findings and their caveats: Because no samples from the day 14 peak response were available, repertoires could be characterized only after the peak T cell response. After two AZD1222 doses, both the breadth and the depth of spike-specific TCRs were significantly higher than at day 0 and than in MenACWY recipients. The whole spike protein was spanned by vaccine-associated CD4 TCRs, and dominant responses were seen in regions 160-218 and 743-854. Conclusions about previously exposed vaccinees are limited because only 6 or 7 AZD1222 recipients were SARS-CoV-2 seropositive at baseline. In the small 56-69-year group, the increase in depth fell short of significance, most likely because of low power. Epitopes outside the regions mutated in the B.1.351 and B.1.1.7 variants were reportedly recognized by nearly half of the unique spike-specific TCRs. Participants were mostly white British, with more females than males. The authors suggested clonal diversity may have been underestimated.

Interpreted using the paper, the time point label stands for: baseline before first vaccination. The vaccinee samples were drawn from two UK trials, COV001 and COV002, one of which was a single-blind randomized controlled phase 2/3 trial testing AZD1222 (ChAdOx1 nCoV-19) in healthy adults. Trial participant PBMC samples were collected at day 0 and day 28 after the second dose for TCRbeta chain sequencing. The chain was built from TRBV7-3 and TRBJ1-2; TRBD1 fits 8 bases in the junction. The starting material was peripheral blood, obtained on day 0 of AZD1222 vaccination. This receptor was obtained from an adult in good health. The sequenced DNA: TGTGCCAGCAGCCCGCAGGGGGCTGGCGGCTACACCTTC. Protein translation: CASSPQGAGGYTF.